Listed below are T cell receptor beta chains from one sample, sequenced in a study of blood T cell repertoires in COVID-19. TCRdb's copy holds only in-frame clones and misses some; the assay was immunoSEQ multiplex PCR. In the table there are around 250,000 clones, around four fifths of which are singletons. The sequenced sample consisted of peripheral blood. The receptors stem from a man in his fifties or sixties who had recovered from COVID-19. Both conserved end residues are part of each CDR3. Each record gives: clone size, J gene, V gene, D gene, CDR3 protein, CDR3 DNA. The D gene is left open where the match is weak. Only some rows state a clone size, as once, few, many or a class for expanded clones.

.,TRBJ2-2,TRBV5-1,TRBD2,CASSLRTSGAGELFF,TGCGCCAGCAGCTTGAGGACTAGCGGGGCCGGGGAGCTGTTTTTT
.,TRBJ1-6,TRBV5-1,TRBD1,CASSSGQYNSPLHF,TGCGCCAGCAGCTCGGGACAGTATAATTCACCCCTCCACTTT
few,TRBJ1-4,TRBV18,TRBD1,CASSPEPLGQGIF,TGTGCCAGCTCACCTGAACCACTGGGACAGGGGATTTTT
.,TRBJ1-2,TRBV18,.,CASSPPDRSVYGYTF,TGTGCCAGCTCACCTCCGGACAGAAGTGTCTATGGCTACACCTTC
.,TRBJ2-3,TRBV19,TRBD2,CASSIDRTSGMVDTQYF,TGTGCCAGTAGTATAGACCGGACTAGCGGGATGGTAGATACGCAGTATTTT
.,TRBJ2-6,TRBV5-1,.,CASSQVLAGANVLTF,TGCGCCAGCAGCCAAGTCTTAGCCGGGGCCAACGTCCTGACTTTC
.,TRBJ1-5,TRBV5-6,TRBD1,CASSSTGVSSNQPQHF,TGTGCCAGCAGCTCCACAGGGGTGTCAAGCAATCAGCCCCAGCATTTT
.,TRBJ2-7,TRBV6-5,TRBD1,CASSKTEGQAYEQYF,TGTGCCAGCAGTAAGACCGAGGGACAGGCCTACGAGCAGTACTTC
.,TRBJ2-6,TRBV2,TRBD1,CASSGRTGGSGANVLTF,TGTGCCAGCAGTGGGAGGACAGGGGGCTCTGGGGCCAACGTCCTGACTTTC
.,TRBJ1-2,TRBV2,TRBD1,CASRRDRGGGYTF,TGTGCCAGCAGGAGGGACAGGGGAGGCGGCTACACCTTC
once,TRBJ2-3,TRBV7-8,.,CASSFSTDTQYF,TGTGCCAGCAGCTTCTCCACAGATACGCAGTATTTT
.,TRBJ1-6,TRBV5-4,.,CASSPQGYNSPLHF,TGTGCCAGCAGCCCACAGGGCTATAATTCACCCCTCCACTTT
.,TRBJ2-1,TRBV18,TRBD1,CASSRDRKNNEQFF,TGTGCCAGCTCACGGGACAGGAAGAACAATGAGCAGTTCTTC
.,TRBJ1-4,TRBV5-1,.,CASSRRQESNEKLFF,TGCGCCAGCAGCCGGAGACAGGAGTCAAATGAAAAACTGTTTTTT
.,TRBJ2-1,TRBV13,TRBD2,CASSAPPTSGRSYNEQFF,TGTGCCAGCAGCGCCCCCCCGACTAGCGGGCGCTCCTACAATGAGCAGTTCTTC
.,TRBJ2-7,TRBV29-1,.,CSVERGGEQYF,TGCAGCGTTGAACGAGGGGGTGAGCAGTACTTC
few,TRBJ1-5,TRBV5-1,.,CASSPSGSNQPQHF,TGCGCCAGCAGCCCCTCAGGGAGCAATCAGCCCCAGCATTTT
once,TRBJ2-7,TRBV13,.,CASSLGKGTYEQYF,TGTGCCAGCAGCTTAGGAAAGGGGACCTACGAGCAGTACTTC
few,TRBJ1-2,TRBV5-4,TRBD1,CASSLNRGDYGYTF,TGTGCCAGCAGTCTTAACAGGGGAGACTATGGCTACACCTTC
.,TRBJ2-1,TRBV6-1,TRBD2,CASSEWGSGSPLNEQFF,TGTGCCAGCAGTGAATGGGGTAGCGGGAGTCCTCTGAATGAGCAGTTCTTC
once,TRBJ1-2,TRBV11-2,TRBD1,CASSSDRGSYGYTF,TGTGCCAGCAGCTCGGACAGGGGGTCCTATGGCTACACCTTC
.,TRBJ2-3,TRBV4-2,.,CASSQFKGRGVGTDTQYF,TGTGCCAGCAGCCAATTCAAGGGTCGGGGTGTGGGCACAGATACGCAGTATTTT
once,TRBJ2-7,TRBV18,TRBD1,CASSRDRGSYEQYF,TGTGCCAGCTCGAGGGACAGGGGATCTTACGAGCAGTACTTC
few,TRBJ2-5,TRBV25-1,.,CASRGGGSWETQYF,TGTGCCAGCAGGGGTGGTGGGAGCTGGGAGACCCAGTACTTC
.,TRBJ2-7,TRBV7-2,TRBD1,CASSLVARGQMGEQYF,TGTGCCAGCAGCTTAGTTGCCAGGGGGCAAATGGGCGAGCAGTACTTC
once,TRBJ2-5,TRBV6-5,TRBD2,CASSKNGLAGETQYF,TGTGCCAGCAGCAAGAATGGACTAGCGGGAGAGACCCAGTACTTC
.,TRBJ1-3,TRBV7-6,.,CASSLVLGGRSGNTIYF,TGTGCCAGCAGCTTAGTTCTTGGTGGGAGGTCTGGAAACACCATATATTTT
.,TRBJ1-4,TRBV21-1,.,CASSRRNRGRLNEKLFF,TGTGCCAGCAGCAGAAGAAACAGGGGGCGTCTTAATGAAAAACTGTTTTTT
.,TRBJ2-1,TRBV6-5,TRBD1,CASIRDRVYNEQFF,TGTGCCAGCATTCGGGACAGGGTTTACAATGAGCAGTTCTTC
.,TRBJ1-4,TRBV12-3/TRBV12-4,.,CASSFAVNEKLFF,TGTGCCAGCAGTTTTGCAGTAAATGAAAAACTGTTTTTT
.,TRBJ2-7,TRBV25-1,.,CASSRGTVTYEQYF,TGTGCCAGCAGCCGGGGTACGGTAACCTACGAGCAGTACTTC
.,TRBJ1-3,TRBV4-2,.,CASSQDVGRGSGNTIYF,TGTGCCAGCAGCCAAGATGTAGGCAGGGGCTCTGGAAACACCATATATTTT
.,TRBJ2-1,TRBV5-6,TRBD2,CASSLAGGLNEQFF,TGTGCCAGCAGCTTAGCGGGAGGGCTGAATGAGCAGTTCTTC
.,TRBJ1-1,TRBV5-1,.,CASSLVGGRPMNTEAFF,TGCGCCAGCAGCTTGGTAGGAGGACGGCCGATGAACACTGAAGCTTTCTTT
once,TRBJ2-5,TRBV4-2,.,CASSQDISETQYF,TGTGCCAGCAGCCAAGATATTTCCGAGACCCAGTACTTC
.,TRBJ2-5,TRBV28,TRBD1,CASSSPDRGFRGETQYF,TGTGCCAGCAGTTCCCCGGACAGGGGATTCAGGGGGGAGACCCAGTACTTC
.,TRBJ1-5,TRBV5-5,TRBD1,CASSLDQGADQPQHF,TGTGCCAGCAGCTTGGACCAGGGGGCCGATCAGCCCCAGCATTTT
few,TRBJ2-1,TRBV3-1/TRBV3-2,.,CASSQEFLAPGTTRGGYNEQFF,TGTGCCAGCAGCCAAGAATTTTTGGCTCCTGGGACAACTAGGGGTGGTTACAATGAGCAGTTCTTC
.,TRBJ2-1,TRBV2,TRBD2,CASSNFFPGLAGVTNLGEQFF,TGTGCCAGCAGTAATTTTTTTCCGGGACTAGCGGGAGTTACTAACCTGGGTGAGCAGTTCTTC
.,TRBJ2-5,TRBV2,TRBD2,CASSVAGGRETQYF,TGTGCCAGCAGTGTAGCGGGGGGACGAGAGACCCAGTACTTC
.,TRBJ2-5,TRBV2,.,CASRAGTQTQYF,TGTGCCAGCAGGGCCGGGACACAGACCCAGTACTTC
.,TRBJ2-7,TRBV28,.,CASSLLVGLLRAVGWQYF,TGTGCCAGCAGTTTATTAGTTGGACTCCTACGAGCAGTCGGCTGGCAGTACTTC
.,TRBJ2-3,TRBV18,.,CASSPRGTRGGQYF,TGTGCCAGCTCACCACGGGGCACCAGGGGTGGGCAGTATTTT
.,TRBJ1-5,TRBV6-2/TRBV6-3,.,CASSYFGPDQPQHF,TGTGCCAGCAGTTACTTTGGTCCGGATCAGCCCCAGCATTTT
once,TRBJ1-5,TRBV19,TRBD1,CASRRGLGQPQHF,TGTGCCAGTCGTAGGGGGCTTGGGCAGCCCCAGCATTTT
.,TRBJ1-5,TRBV5-8,.,CASSIWQPRGQPQHF,TGTGCCAGCAGCATTTGGCAGCCTAGGGGTCAGCCCCAGCATTTT
.,TRBJ2-6,TRBV5-1,.,CASSPYPQGSGANVLTF,TGCGCCAGCAGCCCCTACCCCCAGGGCTCTGGGGCCAACGTCCTGACTTTC
.,TRBJ2-3,TRBV5-1,TRBD2,CASSLDGLAGPAGTDTQYF,TGCGCCAGCAGCTTGGACGGACTAGCGGGACCCGCCGGCACAGATACGCAGTATTTT
.,TRBJ2-2,TRBV2,.,CASTRGGGAYTGELFF,TGTGCCAGCACCCGAGGGGGGGGCGCTTACACCGGGGAGCTGTTTTTT
.,TRBJ1-5,TRBV3-1/TRBV3-2,.,CASSQAGNQPQHF,TGTGCCAGCAGCCAAGCAGGGAATCAGCCCCAGCATTTT